The T cell receptor beta chain under discussion was sequenced for a study of cytomegalovirus exposure and HLA in healthy donors (TCRdb year 2017). With regard to the full study: An earlier analysis of some 600 of the donors reported 276 Gb of sequence data and 117 million unique TCR beta sequences obtained from 180 million or so T cells. Roughly 310 gigabases of sequencing data and 70 million to 85 million unique TCR sequences were included in an early release covering around 600 HLA-typed donors. Of the roughly 420 genotyped donors, less than 85% were placed in the genetic ancestry cluster associated with self-reported Caucasian donors. The study aimed to test whether cataloging public T cell receptors could reveal signatures of past pathogen exposure. The study profiled the T cell repertoires of some 610 subjects by immunosequencing and related them to cytomegalovirus serostatus. A separate validation cohort of roughly 110 different subjects was used in addition to the 666-subject first cohort. To predict cytomegalovirus infection status, the study brought together high-throughput TCR immunosequencing, statistical association of individual TCRs with disease status, and machine learning. A later analysis re-examined previously published TCR beta repertoires from 610 or so donors and added high-resolution HLA genotyping to investigate patterns of TCR occurrence. The later analysis used no new phenotypic data to find candidate immune exposures, relying instead on TCR beta sequences and their occurrence across donors. An earlier analysis of around 540 of the donors applied high-throughput TCR beta sequencing to assess whether each TCR beta V gene segment acted as functional or pseudogenic. Alongside the repertoire data, information on donor age, sex, ethnicity and CMV serostatus was compiled. In a later genetic analysis, genome-wide SNP genotypes for about 65% of the 666 donors were used, and that subset was treated as a discovery cohort. Every discovery cohort repertoire had been produced on one sequencing platform. HLA typing included class I and class II loci at four-digit resolution. The number of donors typed differed by locus, with 629-630 for A, B, C, DRB1 and DQB1, around 520 for DQA1, approximately 580 for DPA1, and some 450 for DPB1. Five DR-DQ haplotypes were handled as single units for association and clustering because linkage in the cohort was strong. Among approximately 370 genotyped donors of the cohort, an average of around 220,000 unique TCR beta nucleotide sequences was sequenced per donor, of which about 18% were non-productive. On the study overall, not on this receptor specifically: Most TCR sequences were seen in very few donors, while some public TCRs were found in many individuals. According to a later analysis, TCR association rates differed among HLA loci, with DRB1 alleles showing the most associated TCRs and HLA-C alleles showing the fewest. Three of the identified cytomegalovirus-associated TCR beta chains were confirmed in vitro to be specific for cytomegalovirus antigens. It was suggested by the authors that the approach could potentially be generalized to other disease states and immunological phenotypes. A further reported finding was that TCR beta sequences accurately predicted the HLA-A and HLA-B alleles for most subjects in the first cohort. Presence/absence analyses assumed roughly uniform sequencing depth across donors, an assumption that may not hold. CMV serostatus was the only immune exposure information available for the cohort. Several of the top co-occurrence clusters appeared to be linked to parvovirus B19, influenza, CMV and Epstein-Barr virus, according to a later analysis. According to a later genetic analysis, donors in an Asian-associated ancestry cluster had fewer N-insertions in productive TCRs than the approximately 690-donor mean. Only TCR beta chains were sequenced in this cohort, and the absence of alpha or paired-chain data limited detectable features. When HLA alleles, especially DR and DQ, strongly co-occurred, attributing TCR associations to individual alleles was difficult. The earlier analysis of 587 of the donors excluded roughly 17 rarely observed V segments, including chromosome 9 orphons, because counts were too low. In an earlier analysis of under 600 of the donors, most TCR beta V segments were observed in productive rearrangements about 87% or about 30% of the time, broadly matching IMGT annotations. A group of highly shared sequence variants was considered likely to be a technical artifact of the sequencing pipeline. A later analysis associated about 16,000 TCR beta sequences with specific HLA alleles at a false discovery rate of 0.05. An association between a missense DCLRE1C variant and V-gene and J-gene trimming of TCR beta chains was found in a later genetic analysis and replicated in an independent cohort. The classifier was reported to diagnose cytomegalovirus status with high specificity and sensitivity in both the original cohort and the validation cohort. Most CMV-associated TCR beta chains appeared to be HLA-restricted in a later analysis, and the HLA associations seemed to be driven largely by CMV exposure. A later analysis found that HLA-associated TCR beta chains were more clonally expanded and had lower generation probabilities than equally common non-associated chains. Because HLA typing was unavailable for some donors at each locus, only the typed subset was used in association tests. The 87-base-pair reads could not distinguish some IMGT-functional V segments, including TRBV6-2 and TRBV6-3, so those segments were excluded. A total of 150 or so TCR beta chains were listed by the study as associated with cytomegalovirus. Correlated functional status among segregating V segments might be attributable to linkage disequilibrium, but an unknown experimental factor could not be ruled out.

In total, over 600 healthy bone marrow donors made up the cohort. At the time of sampling, every cohort member was nominally healthy, though immune exposures that went unrecorded were likely present. The donor tested CMV seropositive, placing the donor among the 250 to 300 seropositive members of the cohort. Every donor gave a peripheral blood sample, and the peripheral blood mononuclear cells from that sample were used for TCR beta sequencing. The Qiagen DNeasy Blood Extraction Kit was used to extract genomic DNA from the blood cell samples. In the case of this clone: This receptor's antigen is unknown. No base-level quality is on record; no much larger clone is a single base apart.

Sequences LNHDA (CDR1) and SQIVND (CDR2) are obtained from the germline V gene (reference sequence). V and J are truncated by 4 bases and 10 bases respectively, leaving an intervening sequence of 17 bases. Its CDR3 holds 14 amino acids, cysteine through phenylalanine. The kept DNA is CDR3 alone, 42 bases in frame from the first base. Receptors were amplified or captured by the immunoSEQ multiplex PCR assay. The multiplex PCR relied on a mix of 60 forward primers for TCR Vbeta segments and 13 reverse primers for TCR Jbeta segments. The CDR3 region of rearranged TCR beta genes was amplified from genomic DNA by a multiplex PCR assay. On the Illumina HiSeq System, the amplified TCR beta libraries were sequenced as 87-base-pair reads. For the original study's pipeline: Across the 600 to 700 repertoires, a later analysis counted 80 million or so unique TCR beta chains, about 10 million of which were shared by at least two donors. Raw reads were error-corrected and collapsed into unique sequences by a nearest-neighbor algorithm in which closely related sequences were merged to remove PCR and sequencing errors. Alignment of CDR3 sequences to IMGT reference sequences was used to assign V, D and J gene segments. For a sequence to be retained, at least a six-nucleotide match to both a V gene segment and a J gene segment was required. A rearrangement counted as productive if the CDR3 had no stop codons and remained in frame with V and J, and every other rearrangement counted as non-productive. Following IMGT convention, CDR3 was defined as the stretch from the second conserved V-encoded cysteine to the conserved J-encoded phenylalanine. In an earlier analysis of around 540 of the donors, sequences lacking an unambiguous match to a single V gene segment were excluded. An earlier analysis of under 750 of the donors called V segments functional above 56.7% productive rearrangements and segregating when the between-donor standard deviation exceeded 5%. A statistical classification framework was built for diagnosing cytomegalovirus status from the catalog of TCR beta chain sequences. A later analysis assigned V and J genes by comparing TCR nucleotide sequences with IMGT/GENE-DB human TR gene sequences. In a later analysis, CDR3 sequences and most-parsimonious VDJ recombination scenarios were assigned using the TCRdist pipeline. In a later analysis, each TCR beta chain was defined by its CDR3 amino acid sequence together with its V-gene family, and reads lacking a unique V-gene family were excluded. A later analysis removed 500 to 650 highly shared, low-generation-probability nucleotide sequences to deal with suspected cross-contamination and a sequencing artifact. For each public chain, a later analysis derived a clonal expansion index from normalized ranks of inferred template counts within each repertoire. In a later analysis, generation probabilities were computed with a VDJ recombination model fitted to out-of-frame rearrangements, and the resulting probabilities were checked against IGoR. Hypergeometric tests were used in a later analysis to score TCR-TCR, TCR-HLA and TCR-CMV co-occurrence, with a repertoire-size bias correction applied to the TCR pairs. In a later analysis, false discovery rates were estimated by permuting HLA or CMV assignments 20 times. In a later analysis, co-occurring TCRs were grouped using DBSCAN, and TCRdist sequence similarity was added for clustering within HLA-allele-positive subsets. Repertoires with fewer than 30,000 or more than 120,000 public chains, plus five repertoires with anomalous nucleotide sharing, were excluded from co-occurrence clustering. TCRdb retrieved this table from immuneACCESS and kept in-frame rearrangements only. Not all clones are present; in checked studies, unresolved V genes account for under half, and no reason is known for the remainder. V and J calls and clone size are as listed in that table; D and trimming were resolved from the DNA. Counted in this sample were tens of thousands of clones; roughly 74% of them appeared once. The ten largest make up 20% to 25% of the sample.

The specimen sequenced was PBMCs. The chain couples TRBV19 to TRBJ2-4; 6 matching bases give a weak D call of TRBD2. The clonotype was recovered from a woman between 40 and 50 years old in good health and CMV-seropositive. The nucleotide sequence reads as follows: TGTGCCAGTAGTACCTCCGCCGGGCGGGGTATTCAGTACTTC. This yields the protein CASSTSAGRGIQYF.